This TCR beta chain stems from a study of T cells in Graves' hyperthyroidism and ophthalmopathy. Across the study: Once the initial diagnosis was made, peripheral blood was obtained before any treatment. Overall study findings and caveats: Clonotypes that were expanded in thyroid above 0.001 mostly appeared in blood too. Separation of ophthalmopathy from stable hyperthyroidism was achieved by a 13 V-J model.

In its sample, this clonotype was seen many times. The antigen remains unidentified. RNA transcripts were the template for amplifying TCR beta CDR3 regions. First-round RT-PCR targeting the TCR CDR3 was performed with the HTBI primer set. TCRdb processed the multiplex PCR reads anew with MiXCR; each CDR3 protein has one entry. The table includes hundreds of thousands of distinct CDR3 sequences, around 15% detected once. CDR3 length equals 15 residues. The germline V gene encodes CDR1 SGHAT and CDR2 FQDESV (reference sequence). The V and J ends lost 6 bases and 0 bases, in that order; junction bases with no gene match: 2.

Sequencing was carried out using blood. This TCR came from a woman in her sixties or seventies with Graves' ophthalmopathy. This chain joins TRBV11-1 and TRBJ2-2; TRBD1 agrees at 9 bases. The CDR3 sequence is CASRRQGANTGELFF. The CDR3 bases are TGTGCCAGCAGGCGACAGGGGGCGAACACCGGGGAGCTGTTTTTT. The full variable domain, rest sourced from reference TRBV11-1 and TRBJ2-2, is EAEVAQSPRYKITEKSQAVAFWCDPISGHATLYWYRQILGQGPELLVQFQDESVVDDSQLPKDRFSAERLKGVDSTLKIQPAELGDSAMYLCASRRQGANTGELFFGEGSRLTVL.